Each of the 22 T cell receptor beta chains below was sequenced from the same sample in a study of blood T cell repertoires in COVID-19. Libraries were prepared by immunoSEQ multiplex PCR; TCRdb keeps only in-frame clonotypes and omits some of them. The table shows some 370,000 clones, with around 90% occurring only once. The sequenced material came from peripheral blood. Every receptor here comes from a man between 18 and 35 years old with active or convalescent COVID-19.

The rearrangement joins TRBV5-1 to TRBJ2-2; a weak D match, TRBD1 (5 bases). The CDR3 totals 13 residues. Germline V CDR1 and CDR2: SGHRS, YFSETQ. V lost 9 bases and J 7 bases, leaving 16 bases between the germline ends. The CDR3 protein is CATTPGNYGELFF. The CDR3 coding sequence is TGCGCCACCACCCCAGGGAACTACGGGGAGCTGTTTTTT.

The J gene is TRBJ2-1, the V gene TRBV6-5; TRBD2 matches at 10 bases. V shed 6 bases and J 5 bases; nucleotides not matched to a gene: 7. Germline-derived CDR1 and CDR2 are MNHEY and SVGAGI. The CDR3 covers 15 residues. The CDR3 loop reads CASSPAGLANNEQFF. The CDR3 DNA is TGTGCCAGCAGCCCCGCGGGACTAGCGAACAATGAGCAGTTCTTC.

V is TRBV7-3 and J is TRBJ2-7; a possible D gene is TRBD1 (6 bases). V lost 8 bases and J lost 2, with 25 bases in between. The germline CDR1 and CDR2 sequences are SGHTA and FQGTGA. The CDR3 is 17 amino acids. CDR3 protein: CASRCIKRQVNPYEQYF. The CDR3, as DNA: TGTGCCAGCCGATGTATAAAAAGACAGGTTAATCCCTACGAGCAGTACTTC.

CDR3 protein: CASRGISGRAADTQYF. The CDR3, as DNA: TGTGCCAGCCGCGGTATAAGCGGGAGGGCGGCAGATACGCAGTATTTT. The chain recombines TRBV5-4 with TRBJ2-3; 10 bases line up with TRBD2. Per germline, CDR1 SGHNT and CDR2 YYREEE (reference sequence). This CDR3 is 16 amino acids long. Trimming took 7 bases from V and 4 from J; bases not matched to a gene: 12.

The genes are TRBV15 and TRBJ2-5, with 8 bases matching TRBD2. The germline CDR1 and CDR2 sequences are LNHNV and YYDKDF (reference sequence). V lost 5 bases to trimming and J lost 5 bases; unmatched junction nucleotides: 19. The CDR3 is 18 residues long. The CDR3 DNA follows: TGTGCCACCAGCGGGGGGCATAGGTTACGGGGGGGCGGCGAGACCCAGTACTTC. Its translation: CATSGGHRLRGGGETQYF.

The CDR3 bases are TGTGCCAGCAGCTCGGAGGTGACACTGCCGGGCACTGAAGCTTTCTTT. Amino acid sequence: CASSSEVTLPGTEAFF. J is TRBJ1-1 and V is TRBV7-6; D not certain. V lost 4 bases and J 4 bases, leaving 19 bases between the germline ends. The CDR3 runs to 16 residues. Germline assignment: CDR1 SGHVS and CDR2 FNYEAQ.

The chain employs TRBV30 and TRBJ2-1; a weak D match, TRBD1 (6 bases). The CDR3 extends over 10 amino acids. Germline CDR1 GTSNPN, CDR2 SVGIG (reference sequence). V was clipped by 3 bases and J by 9 bases, with 6 bases between them. This CDR3 reads CAWRDSEQFF. The CDR3 coding sequence is TGTGCCTGGAGGGACAGTGAGCAGTTCTTC.

This chain joins TRBV28 and TRBJ1-2; D might be TRBD1 (5 bases). CDR1 and CDR2 (germline): MDHEN, SYDVKM. The V gene lost 6 bases and the J gene lost 0 bases, with 20 bases spanning the gap. The CDR3 is 17 amino acids. CDR3 DNA sequence: TGTGCCAGCAGCCGGACAATAGGGGCCTTAGCTAACTATGGCTACACCTTC. It yields the protein CASSRTIGALANYGYTF.

The V call is TRBV6-2 or TRBV6-3, the J call TRBJ2-7, with TRBD2 matching over 10 bases. The germline CDR1 and CDR2 sequences are MNHEY and SVGEGT. V was clipped by 2 bases and J by 4 bases; unmatched bases: 5. This CDR3 is 15 amino acids long. CDR3 protein: CASSYGTSASYEQYF. In nucleotides, the CDR3 is TGTGCCAGCAGTTACGGGACTAGCGCGTCATACGAGCAGTACTTC.

This clone has more than one count but fewer than ten. This chain uses TRBV9 with TRBJ2-3; the match to TRBD1 covers 7 bases. Germline V CDR1 and CDR2: SGDLS, YYNGEE. The CDR3 length is 15 residues. J was trimmed by 1 base and V by 3 bases; bases with no gene match: 5. CDR3 sequence (DNA): TGTGCCAGCAGCGAAGGGGGCTGGGGCACAGATACGCAGTATTTT. Its protein product is CASSEGGWGTDTQYF. Variable domain in full (rest from reference TRBV9 and TRBJ2-3): DSGVTQTPKHLITATGQRVTLRCSPRSGDLSVYWYQQSLDQGLQFLIQYYNGEERAKGNILERFSAQQFPDLHSELNLSSLELGDSALYFCASSEGGWGTDTQYFGPGTRLTVL.

The CDR3 nucleotides read TGCGCCAGCAGCCAACTGCCCCAAGGGGCCGAGCAGTACTTC. Translating it yields CASSQLPQGAEQYF. The gene calls are TRBV4-3 and TRBJ2-7; D perhaps matches TRBD1 (5 bases). Trimming shortened V by 2 bases and J by 6 bases, and 14 bases separated the two germline ends. The CDR3 covers 14 residues. Per the germline V gene, CDR1 is LGHNA and CDR2 is YSLEER.

The CDR3, as DNA: TGTGCCAGCAGTGACCCCAGACAGGGCTACAATGAGCAGTTCTTC. This encodes CASSDPRQGYNEQFF. V gene TRBV6-4 combines with J gene TRBJ2-1, with TRBD1 matching 7 bases. This CDR3 is 15 amino acids long. Germline lookup yields CDR1 MRHNA and CDR2 SNTAGT. Trimming removed 2 bases from V and 3 bases from J; junction bases left unmatched: 4.

The rearrangement uses TRBV2 and TRBJ1-6; 12 bases match TRBD1. Germline V lookup: CDR1 SNHLY, CDR2 FYNNEI. This CDR3 is built from 20 residues. V gave up 7 bases and J gave up 14 bases; unmatched junction bases: 27. CDR3 bases: TGTGCCAGCAATGATATTTTGCCTTTTACCGGGACAGGGGGCGCGTACGCCCTCCACTTT. It encodes CASNDILPFTGTGGAYALHF.

The gene calls are TRBV7-2 and TRBJ1-4, with TRBD1 matching over 7 bases. The CDR3 runs to 14 residues. Germline CDR1 is SGHTA and CDR2 is FQGNSA. Germline trimming cut 5 bases from V and 4 bases from J; bases unmatched to any gene: 4. The CDR3 spells CASSRDRINEKLFF. The CDR3 nucleotides read TGTGCCAGCAGCCGGGACAGAATTAATGAAAAACTGTTTTTT.

This clone was observed many times. The rearrangement joins TRBV7-3 to TRBJ1-6; a weak D match, TRBD1 (5 bases). Germline values: CDR1 SGHTA, CDR2 FQGTGA. Trimming shortened V by 4 bases and J by 7 bases, and 8 bases separated the two germline ends. The CDR3 has 13 residues. DNA of the CDR3: TGTGCCAGCAGCTCCCCAGGGAATTCACCCCTCCACTTT. It codes for CASSSPGNSPLHF.

The chain has TRBV18 and TRBJ1-5; D is undetermined. V lost 3 bases, J lost 2 bases, and 11 bases lay in between. CDR1 and CDR2 (germline): KGHSH, LQKENI. The CDR3 is 15 residues long. CDR3 DNA sequence: TGTGCCAGCTCACCCGAGGGCGGGGGCAATCAGCCCCAGCATTTT. This encodes CASSPEGGGNQPQHF.

This clone was seen a single time. The rearrangement joins TRBV19 to TRBJ1-4; a weak D match, TRBD1 (5 bases). Deletions cut 6 bases from V and 7 bases from J, with 18 bases between. The germline gives CDR1 LNHDA, CDR2 SQIVND (reference sequence). The CDR3 length is 15 residues. The CDR3 region has the DNA TGTGCCAGTAGCCTCCGCGCAGGGAGGAGTGAAAAACTGTTTTTT. Residues: CASSLRAGRSEKLFF.

The chain joins TRBV2 to TRBJ1-4, with 10 bases fitting TRBD1. This CDR3 has 14 amino acids. The germline V gene has CDR1 SNHLY and CDR2 FYNNEI. The ends lost 7 bases at V and 7 bases at J; junction bases unmatched: 6. The CDR3 region has the DNA TGTGCCAGCAAAAACCGGGACAGGGGTGAAAAACTGTTTTTT. Amino acid sequence: CASKNRDRGEKLFF. The variable domain in full, completed from reference TRBV2 and TRBJ1-4, reads EPEVTQTPSHQVTQMGQEVILRCVPISNHLYFYWYRQILGQKVEFLVSFYNNEISEKSEIFDDQFSVERPDGSNFTLKIRSTKLEDSAMYFCASKNRDRGEKLFFGSGTQLSVL.

Details on this clone: The sample carries other DNA sequences with the same CDR3. V is TRBV5-1 and J is TRBJ1-3; the match to TRBD1 covers 7 bases. V gave up 2 bases and J gave up 4 bases; unmatched junction bases: 3. Germline V CDR1 and CDR2: SGHRS, YFSETQ. The CDR3 is 14 amino acids. The CDR3 loop reads CASSFTGAGNTIYF. The CDR3 DNA follows: TGCGCCAGCAGCTTTACAGGGGCCGGAAACACCATATATTTT.

The CDR3 reads CASSTGEKLFF. The CDR3 DNA follows: TGTGCCAGCAGTACAGGGGAAAAACTGTTTTTT. V usage is TRBV6-5 and J usage is TRBJ1-4; possible D gene TRBD1, 6 bases. The V and J ends lost 5 bases and 8 bases respectively, with 6 bases between them. The CDR3 sequence is 11 residues long. In germline, CDR1 is MNHEY, CDR2 SVGAGI.

The chain employs TRBV3-1 (or the pseudogene TRBV3-2) and TRBJ1-6; TRBD1 might be the D (6 bases). This CDR3 contains 17 residues. Germline V gene data show CDR1 as LGHDT and CDR2 as YNNKEL (reference sequence). Trimming cost V 1 base and J 8 bases, with 18 bases left between them. The CDR3 DNA reads as TGTGCCAGCAGCCAAGTTCGGGGGGCGTATTGGTATTCACCCCTCCACTTT. Translating it yields CASSQVRGAYWYSPLHF.

V and J are TRBV5-1 and TRBJ2-7; D ambiguous. With 0 bases removed from V and 3 bases from J, the gap between germline ends came to 10 bases. Germline V gene sequence: CDR1 SGHRS, CDR2 YFSETQ. The CDR3 length is 14 residues. Written as DNA, the CDR3 is TGCGCCAGCAGCTTGGAGAATTTTAGCTACGAGCAGTACTTC. Its translation is CASSLENFSYEQYF.